These 4 T cell receptor beta chains came from one sample sequenced in a study of neurological immune-mediated disorders. One entry per CDR3 protein, called by TCRdb with MiXCR from the 5' RACE reads. This sample carries about 58,000 distinct CDR3 sequences, 3% to 3.5% of them seen once, and the ten largest clones take approximately 7.1%. The sequenced sample consisted of PBMCs. The receptor set was obtained from a woman in her sixties or seventies with multiple sclerosis.

This clonotype was detected many times. This chain connects TRBV12-3 or TRBV12-4 to TRBJ1-2; possibly TRBD1 for D (6 bases). The CDR3 extends over 13 amino acids. Trimming stripped 5 bases from V and 4 bases from J, with 11 bases between. The CDR3 sequence: CASSIRGGYGYTF. The CDR3 DNA reads TGTGCCAGCAGTATCAGGGGAGGCTATGGCTACACCTTC.

This clonotype was detected only a few times. The chain employs TRBV28 and TRBJ1-6; 10 bases align to TRBD1. Germline V gene data show CDR1 as MDHEN and CDR2 as SYDVKM. CDR3 length: 19 residues. V lost 6 bases, J lost 0 bases, and 11 bases stayed unmatched. The DNA for the CDR3 is TGTGCCAGCAGCCTCGGGACAGGGGTTTGGGGCTCCTATAATTCACCCCTCCACTTT. Translated, it gives CASSLGTGVWGSYNSPLHF.

Many counts were recorded for this clonotype. This chain uses TRBV28 with TRBJ2-4, with D hard to call. V was clipped by 6 bases and J by 1 base, with 7 bases between them. This CDR3 region has 13 residues. The germline gives CDR1 MDHEN, CDR2 SYDVKM. CDR3 DNA sequence: TGTGCCAGCAGAGGAGCGGCCAAAAACATTCAGTACTTC. Translating gives CASRGAAKNIQYF.

This clonotype occurred a few times. The CDR3 loop reads CASSKTGGTYEQYF. The CDR3 DNA reads TGCGCCAGCAGTAAGACAGGGGGAACCTACGAGCAGTACTTC. The chain joins TRBV5-1 to TRBJ2-7; 9 nucleotides match TRBD1. Germline V lookup: CDR1 SGHRS, CDR2 YFSETQ. The J segment lost 2 bases and the V segment lost 5 bases, leaving 5 bases of the junction unmatched. The CDR3 totals 14 residues.